A single sample is the source of the 2 T cell receptor beta chains below, sequenced in a study of blood T cells in healthy people across ages. A sample-barcoded 5' primer and a J-beta primer mix were used in a second PCR of about 7 to 12 cycles. One entry per CDR3 protein results from TCRdb running MiXCR on the 5' RACE reads. The sample consists of 1,100,000 or so distinct CDR3 sequences, 35% to 55% of them appearing once. Sequenced material: blood. Receptors were obtained from an older woman in good health.

This clonotype was detected only a few times. The CDR3 DNA is TGTGCCAGCAGCCAAGATCGGGGAGGTCGGGGGGACATTCAGTACTTC. Protein sequence: CASSQDRGGRGDIQYF. The rearrangement uses TRBV14 and TRBJ2-4, with 7 bases aligning to TRBD2. CDR3 length equals 16 residues. Germline assignment: CDR1 SGHDN and CDR2 FVKESK. The V segment lost 0 bases and the J segment 8 bases; nucleotides outside the gene matches: 10. The variable domain in full, completed from reference TRBV14 and TRBJ2-4, reads EAGVTQFPSHSVIEKGQTVTLRCDPISGHDNLYWYRRVMGKEIKFLLHFVKESKQDESGMPNNRFLAERTGGTYSTLKVQPAELEDSGVYFCASSQDRGGRGDIQYFGAGTRLSVL.

The chain recombines TRBV7-2 with TRBJ1-1; 8 bases align to TRBD1. The CDR3 spans 15 residues. V trimming: 5 bases; J trimming: 0 bases; junction bases outside the gene matches: 5. The germline V gene encodes CDR1 SGHTA and CDR2 FQGNSA. The CDR3 DNA sequence: TGTGCCAGCAGCCTACAGGGGGTTTTGAACACTGAAGCTTTCTTT. This encodes CASSLQGVLNTEAFF.